Below, 5 T cell receptor beta chains from the same sample are listed, as sequenced in a study of T cells in Graves' hyperthyroidism and ophthalmopathy. Amplification of TCR beta CDR3 regions used RNA as the template. The study used the HTBI primer set for a first-round RT-PCR of the TCR CDR3. TCRdb re-analysed the multiplex PCR reads in MiXCR, keeping a single row per CDR3 protein. This table has hundreds of thousands of distinct CDR3 sequences, approximately 15% appearing once. Sequenced input: blood. These receptors originate from a young woman with Graves' hyperthyroidism.

This chain joins TRBV5-1 and TRBJ2-2; 14 bases are a match to TRBD2. Trimming removed 0 bases from V and 5 bases from J; junction bases left unmatched: 3. Germline values: CDR1 SGHRS, CDR2 YFSETQ. The CDR3 is 17 amino acids. The CDR3 reads CASSLGLAGGPTGELFF. CDR3 nucleotides: TGCGCCAGCAGCTTGGGACTAGCGGGAGGGCCGACCGGGGAGCTGTTTTTT.

This clonotype was counted between two and nine times. The chain recombines TRBV24-1 with TRBJ2-3, with D possibly matching TRBD2 (5 bases). The CDR3 runs to 15 residues. Germline V CDR1 and CDR2: KGHDR, SFDVKD. V lost 0 bases, J lost 0 bases, and 6 bases lay in between. The CDR3 coding sequence is TGTGCCACCAGTGATTTGACGGGAAGCACAGATACGCAGTATTTT. It yields the protein CATSDLTGSTDTQYF.

This clonotype appeared many times. The chain is built from TRBV5-1 and TRBJ2-7; TRBD1 is a possible D gene (5 bases). The germline CDR1 and CDR2 sequences are SGHRS and YFSETQ. Trimming cost V 4 bases and J 3 bases, with 17 bases left between them. The CDR3 totals 15 residues. The CDR3 loop is CASSPRQTLLYEQYF. The CDR3 bases are TGCGCCAGCAGCCCCCGACAGACTCTCCTCTACGAGCAGTACTTC.

About this clonotype itself: Since a much larger clone is just one base distant, this may be a read error. The chain has TRBV12-3 or TRBV12-4 and TRBJ1-3, with 7 bases matching TRBD1. The CDR3 runs 15 residues. CDR3 nucleotide sequence: TGTGCCAGCATTCGCGCCCCTCAGGGGGGAAACACCTTATATTTT. It is translated as CASIRAPQGGNTLYF.

Note on this clonotype: A read error is possible here, since a much larger clone lies one base away. The chain employs TRBV6-2 or TRBV6-3 and TRBJ1-5; D is uncertain. V dropped 6 bases and J dropped 2 bases, with 8 bases sitting between them. CDR1 is MNHEY and CDR2 is SVGEGT in the germline V gene. The CDR3 has 13 amino acids. CDR3 DNA: TGTGCCAGCAGCCACCACGGCAATCAGCCCCAGCATTTT. It yields the protein CASSHHGNQPQHF.